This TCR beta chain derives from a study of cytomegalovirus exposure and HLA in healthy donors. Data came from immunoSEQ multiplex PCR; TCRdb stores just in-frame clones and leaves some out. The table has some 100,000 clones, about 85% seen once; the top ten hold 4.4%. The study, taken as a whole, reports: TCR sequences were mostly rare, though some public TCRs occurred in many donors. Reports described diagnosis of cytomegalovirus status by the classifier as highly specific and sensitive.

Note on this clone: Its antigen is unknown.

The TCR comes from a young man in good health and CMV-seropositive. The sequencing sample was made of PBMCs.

Here the CDR3 reads CASKPLGGINQPQHF. CDR3 coding DNA: TGTGCCAGCAAACCACTGGGGGGAATCAATCAGCCCCAGCATTTT. This chain uses TRBV5-8 with TRBJ1-5; D might be TRBD1 (5 bases). The CDR3 has 15 residues. The V end lost 6 bases, the J end lost 3 bases, and 16 bases lay between the germline ends. CDR1 and CDR2 from the germline V gene are SGHTS and YDEGEE.